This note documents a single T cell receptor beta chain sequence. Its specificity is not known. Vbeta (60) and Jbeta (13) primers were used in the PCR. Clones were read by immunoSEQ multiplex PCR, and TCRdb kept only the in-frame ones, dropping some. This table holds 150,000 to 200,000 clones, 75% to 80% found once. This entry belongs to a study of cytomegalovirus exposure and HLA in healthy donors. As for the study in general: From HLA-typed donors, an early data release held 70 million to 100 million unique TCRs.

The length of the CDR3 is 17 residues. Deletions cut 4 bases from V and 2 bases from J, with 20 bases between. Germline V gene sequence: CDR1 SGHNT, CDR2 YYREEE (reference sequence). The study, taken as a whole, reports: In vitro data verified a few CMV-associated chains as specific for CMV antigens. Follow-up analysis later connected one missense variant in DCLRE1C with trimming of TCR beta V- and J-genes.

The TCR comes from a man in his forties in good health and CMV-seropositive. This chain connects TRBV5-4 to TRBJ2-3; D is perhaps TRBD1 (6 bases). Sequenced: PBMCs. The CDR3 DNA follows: TGTGCCAGCAGCCCACTCCGCGACAGGTTCTCCACAGATACGCAGTATTTT. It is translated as CASSPLRDRFSTDTQYF.